The TCR beta chain described here comes from a study of blood T cell repertoires in COVID-19. Study-wide context: The United States, Italy and Spain provided the acute and convalescent COVID-19 samples.

Sequencing used immunoSEQ multiplex PCR; TCRdb keeps in-frame clones, though not all of them. This sample has around 74,000 clones, with 87% found just once. This clone was detected once. CDR1 and CDR2 from the germline V gene are SNHLY and FYNNEI. V lost 3 bases, J lost 2 bases, and 11 bases lay in between. CDR3 length equals 14 residues. Sequencing was performed on peripheral blood. The sequence came from a man aged 30-40 years with acute or convalescent COVID-19. This sequence joins TRBV2 and TRBJ2-7; D is unresolved. CDR3 region: CASSEGRQAYEQYF. CDR3 in DNA: TGTGCCAGCAGTGAGGGCAGGCAGGCCTACGAGCAGTACTTC.